The TCR beta chain under discussion was sequenced for a study of tumor-infiltrating lymphocytes in primary liver carcinoma. As for the study in general: The number of productive TCRbeta reads per sample ranged from roughly 3.65 to 7.13 million and was similar across tissue types.

Making TCR beta cDNA involved around 500 ng total RNA and a constant-region primer. Libraries for TCR beta were built through three nested multiplex PCR rounds, which together made up a slightly modified ARM-PCR procedure. Via MiXCR, TCRdb re-called the multiplex PCR reads, giving one row per CDR3 protein. The sample contains 25,000 to 30,000 distinct CDR3 sequences, around 84% of which appear only once. Co-extracted RNA and DNA came from roughly 20-30 mg of unsorted bulk tissue. Cases comprised patients with primary liver carcinoma who received surgical resection. Turning to this clonotype: The junction departs from germline at one end; a sequencing error may be responsible.

The source is a man in his forties with primary liver carcinoma and hepatitis B virus infection. The specimen sequenced was liver tumor tissue from sampling region 3. Subset defined: tumor region T3, left-lateral pole.

The CDR3 sequence: CASISGRATANEKLSF. DNA of the CDR3: TGTGCCAGCATCTCCGGACGGGCTACGGCTAATGAAAAACTGTCTTTT. The chain is built from TRBV7-9 and TRBJ1-4; no firm D call. Germline V gene lookup returns CDR1 SEHNR and CDR2 FQNEAQ (reference sequence). This CDR3 has 16 amino acids. Full variable domain (missing parts from reference TRBV7-9 and TRBJ1-4): DTGVSQNPRHKITKRGQNVTFRCDPISEHNRLYWYRQTLGQGPEFLTYFQNEAQLEKSRLLSDRFSAERPKGSFSTLEIQRTEQGDSAMYLCASISGRATANEKLSFGSGTQLSVL.